The 3 T cell receptor beta chains in this list originate from one sample, sequenced in a study of cytomegalovirus exposure and HLA in healthy donors. PCR employed 60 Vbeta and 13 Jbeta primers. Profiling relied on immunoSEQ multiplex PCR, and the TCRdb table lists in-frame clones only, not all of them. The sample records under 200,000 clones, 60% to 85% being singletons. The specimen was PBMCs. The receptors stem from a female donor in good health and CMV-seronegative.

The rearrangement links TRBV30 to TRBJ2-1; D is possibly TRBD2 (6 bases). The CDR3 extends over 15 amino acids. Germline-derived CDR1 and CDR2 are GTSNPN and SVGIG (reference sequence). V was cut by 2 bases and J by 3 bases, with 14 bases left in between. The CDR3 spells CAWSRTIGIYNEQFF. The CDR3 coding sequence is TGTGCCTGGAGTCGGACTATCGGAATCTACAATGAGCAGTTCTTC.

The chain links TRBV12-2 to TRBJ2-1; TRBD2 was called by the table and not checked on the DNA. TRBV12-2 is labeled a pseudogene. This CDR3 is built from 17 residues. CDR3: CASRLARGSSGYNEQFF. CDR3 coding DNA: TGTGCAAGTCGCTTAGCACGAGGGTCTAGCGGATACAATGAGCAGTTCTTC.

The rearrangement uses TRBV27 and TRBJ1-2; a possible D gene is TRBD1 (5 bases). The germline gives CDR1 MNHEY, CDR2 SMNVEV (reference sequence). CDR3 length equals 14 residues. V lost 0 bases and J lost 2, with 7 bases in between. The CDR3 bases are TGTGCCAGCAGTTTATCACAGGTGAACTATGGCTACACCTTC. It translates to CASSLSQVNYGYTF.